The rows below give T cell receptor beta chains drawn from one sample of a study of blood T cells in healthy people across ages. TCRdb re-analysed the 5' RACE reads in MiXCR, keeping a single row per CDR3 protein. This sample has hundreds of thousands of distinct CDR3 sequences, with roughly 41% found just once. The sample consisted of blood. The receptor set was obtained from a man of 80 years or more in good health. CDR3s include the opening cysteine and the closing phenylalanine or tryptophan. Each record gives: D gene, V gene, clone size, J gene, CDR3 protein, CDR3 DNA. The D gene is left open where the match is weak. Only some rows state a clone size, as once, few, many or a class for expanded clones.

TRBD2,TRBV6-2/TRBV6-3,few,TRBJ2-5,CASSHPGLAGKQETQYF,TGTGCCAGCAGTCATCCTGGACTAGCGGGAAAACAAGAGACCCAGTACTTC
.,TRBV7-2,few,TRBJ1-1,CASSLAQGLQNTEAFF,TGTGCCAGCAGCTTAGCTCAGGGGCTTCAGAACACTGAAGCTTTCTTT
.,TRBV28,.,TRBJ2-5,CASSLPTGSKGEKYF,TGTGCCAGCAGCCTACCGACAGGCTCGAAGGGGGAAAAGTACTTC
TRBD1,TRBV6-2/TRBV6-3,few,TRBJ2-3,CASSYSLDPQQGAYVEDTQYF,TGTGCCAGCAGTTACTCCCTCGACCCTCAACAGGGGGCGTATGTGGAAGATACGCAGTATTTT
TRBD1,TRBV2,.,TRBJ1-5,CASSGGTGGQPQHF,TGTGCCAGCAGCGGCGGGACAGGGGGTCAGCCCCAGCATTTT
TRBD1,TRBV6-5,.,TRBJ2-7,CASSYSNRGFKEQYF,TGTGCCAGCAGTTACTCGAACAGGGGTTTCAAGGAGCAGTACTTC
.,TRBV7-9,few,TRBJ2-5,CASSLSTAGRGETQYF,TGTGCCAGCAGCTTAAGCACAGCGGGTCGTGGGGAGACCCAGTACTTC
.,TRBV20-1,.,TRBJ2-1,CSATEYNEQFF,TGCAGTGCTACAGAGTACAATGAGCAGTTCTTC
.,TRBV20-1,.,TRBJ2-1,CSSPGDKTYNEQFF,TGCAGTTCCCCCGGCGATAAAACCTACAATGAGCAGTTCTTC
TRBD1,TRBV7-2,.,TRBJ1-5,CASSPRGIGNQPQHF,TGTGCCAGCAGCCCCAGGGGGATAGGCAATCAGCCCCAGCATTTT
.,TRBV11-2,few,TRBJ2-7,CASSLLAKRQYF,TGTGCCAGCAGCTTGCTAGCAAAGAGGCAGTACTTC
.,TRBV20-1,.,TRBJ1-4,CSARDASATNEKLFF,TGCAGTGCTAGAGACGCCAGCGCAACTAATGAAAAACTGTTTTTT
.,TRBV12-3/TRBV12-4,.,TRBJ1-2,CASSLTRGGYGYTF,TGTGCCAGCAGTTTAACCAGGGGTGGCTATGGCTACACCTTC
.,TRBV24-1,many,TRBJ2-3,CATSDENTDTQYF,TGTGCCACCAGTGACGAGAACACAGATACGCAGTATTTT
TRBD1,TRBV7-2,.,TRBJ1-5,CASSFDRGPQPQHF,TGTGCCAGCAGCTTCGACAGGGGGCCTCAGCCCCAGCATTTT
TRBD1,TRBV7-6,many,TRBJ1-2,CASSSLAGQETYGYTF,TGTGCCAGCAGTTCTCTAGCAGGACAGGAGACCTATGGCTACACCTTC
TRBD1,TRBV4-1,.,TRBJ2-5,CASSPTPGGEETRYF,TGCGCCAGCAGCCCGACCCCAGGGGGTGAAGAGACCCGGTACTTC
.,TRBV5-4,few,TRBJ2-1,CASSPRAALGNEQFF,TGTGCCAGCAGCCCGCGGGCAGCATTAGGTAATGAGCAGTTCTTC
.,TRBV11-2,.,TRBJ2-4,CASTSMGVAKNIQYF,TGTGCCAGCACCTCTATGGGGGTAGCCAAAAACATTCAGTACTTC
.,TRBV6-5,many,TRBJ2-2,CASSRVLANTGELFF,TGTGCCAGCAGCCGCGTTCTAGCTAACACCGGGGAGCTGTTTTTT
TRBD2,TRBV7-2,few,TRBJ2-5,CASSLAFAASGAPKQETQYF,TGTGCCAGCAGCTTAGCGTTTGCGGCTAGCGGGGCTCCCAAACAAGAGACCCAGTACTTC
.,TRBV13,.,TRBJ1-5,CASSSVSGAQHF,TGTGCCAGCAGCTCCGTCAGCGGCGCCCAGCATTTT
.,TRBV7-8,few,TRBJ2-7,CASSYKLEDPSSYEQYF,TGTGCCAGCAGCTATAAGCTTGAGGACCCCAGCTCCTACGAGCAGTACTTC
TRBD1,TRBV29-1,few,TRBJ1-1,CSAPGTGIMNTEAFF,TGCAGCGCTCCCGGGACAGGTATCATGAACACTGAAGCTTTCTTT
.,TRBV20-1,once,TRBJ2-7,CSASRDSPSYEQYF,TGCAGTGCTAGTAGGGACTCCCCCTCCTACGAGCAGTACTTC
TRBD2,TRBV7-2,once,TRBJ2-1,CASSLGTSEYNEQFF,TGTGCCAGCAGCTTGGGGACTAGCGAGTACAATGAGCAGTTCTTC
TRBD1,TRBV5-1,few,TRBJ1-2,CASSSGTVQHYGYTF,TGCGCCAGCAGCTCCGGGACAGTGCAGCACTATGGCTACACCTTC
.,TRBV20-1,many,TRBJ2-3,CSARVTTDTQYF,TGCAGTGCTAGAGTCACCACAGATACGCAGTATTTT
.,TRBV15,few,TRBJ2-3,CATSRDSSRSTDTQYF,TGTGCCACCAGCAGAGATAGTTCTAGAAGCACAGATACGCAGTATTTT
TRBD1,TRBV3-1,.,TRBJ1-5,CTSSQDSRDRGRRRNQPQHF,TGTACCAGCAGCCAAGATAGTAGGGACAGGGGGCGTAGAAGGAATCAGCCCCAGCATTTT
.,TRBV28,few,TRBJ2-7,CASSSLSREKDEQYF,TGTGCCAGCAGTTCCCTAAGCAGGGAGAAGGACGAGCAGTACTTC